This T cell receptor (beta chain) was found in a study of blood T cell repertoires in COVID-19 (dated by TCRdb to the early 2020s). Study-wide context: The collaborator samples originated in the United States, Italy and Spain and spanned the acute and convalescent phases of COVID-19. The material from the prospective study consisted of cDNA or gDNA derived from T cells, B-cell-depleted T cells, or PBMCs. Subjects who had been exposed to COVID-19, were actively infected with it, or had recovered from it provided the deeply sampled blood TCRbeta repertoires that made up the dataset. The repertoires were made available in a free public database intended to serve as a resource for research on the immune response to SARS-CoV-2. Samples came from the ongoing ImmuneRACE study (first 160 participants) plus 1,254 subjects from 6 global collaborators. Sample metadata almost always included a de-identified subject ID, COVID-19 status, age in years and sex. Where available, HLA class I and class II types were taken from metadata supplied by the sample provider and were not determined by assay-based typing. Broad study findings and their caveats: The amount of clinical and demographic metadata varied by source and participant and was provided uncurated.

TCRbeta CDR3 regions were amplified from genomic DNA by means of the immunoSEQ Assay, a bias-controlled multiplex PCR. Per the authors' processing: Within the assay, amplification of reference gene primers was used to estimate how many nucleated cells each sample contained. Sequence reads were collapsed and filtered to measure the absolute abundance of every unique TCRbeta CDR3 rearrangement. For each sample, productive Simpson clonality was calculated by taking the square root of Simpson's diversity index across productive rearrangements. TCRdb retrieved this table from immuneACCESS and kept in-frame rearrangements only. Not all clones are present; in checked studies, unresolved V genes account for under half, and no reason is known for the remainder. V, J and clone size derive from that table, while D and trimming were established from the DNA sequence. The sample table shows hundreds of thousands of clones, and more than 80% are seen once. Roughly 1.4% of the sample belongs to the ten largest clones.

This clone was counted between two and nine times. It has no known antigen specificity. One base away there is no much larger clone; base qualities are not given. Each collaborating institution followed its own protocols to collect whole blood in K2EDTA tubes. For TCRbeta analysis, collaborator samples were shipped as frozen whole blood, as isolated PBMCs, or as DNA extracted from either sample type. CDR1 and CDR2, per the germline V gene, are LGHNA and YNFKEQ. Trimming at the junction amounts to 0 bases on V and 9 bases on J, and the germline ends lie 12 bases apart. The CDR3, from cysteine to phenylalanine, totals 13 residues. The retained sequence is limited to the CDR3, 39 bases, with the frame set at the first base.

Input material: peripheral blood. This sequence was found in a woman aged 25-40 years with active or convalescent COVID-19. The chain links TRBV4-2 with TRBJ2-7; TRBD2 could be the D gene, as 5 bases match. This receptor carries the CDR3 CASSQDTGKVQYF. In nucleotide form, the sequence is TGTGCCAGCAGCCAAGATACCGGGAAAGTGCAGTACTTC.